Listed here are 23 T cell receptor beta chains from one sample, sequenced in a study of cytomegalovirus exposure and HLA in healthy donors. A multiplex PCR was run with 60 Vbeta primers and 13 Jbeta primers. Data came from immunoSEQ multiplex PCR; TCRdb stores just in-frame clones and leaves some out. The sample has about 120,000 clones; 65% to 85% are singletons. The sample consisted of PBMCs. The origin of the receptors is a woman between 40 and 55 years old in good health and CMV-seropositive.

The V call is TRBV6-5, the J call TRBJ1-2; TRBD1 might be the D (6 bases). The CDR3 extends over 13 amino acids. The germline gives CDR1 MNHEY, CDR2 SVGAGI. Trimming left V 2 bases short and J 3 bases short, with 7 bases between. This chain's CDR3 is CASSYNRDYGYTF. CDR3 bases: TGTGCCAGCAGTTACAACAGGGACTATGGCTACACCTTC.

This clone was seen a handful of times. The V gene is TRBV5-4, the J gene TRBJ2-3; 10 nucleotides match TRBD2. Trimming took 4 bases from V and 1 from J; bases not matched to a gene: 3. The length of the CDR3 is 15 residues. Germline loops: CDR1 SGHNT, CDR2 YYREEE (reference sequence). The CDR3 sequence: CASSTGTSGTDTQYF. CDR3 DNA: TGTGCCAGCAGCACCGGGACTAGCGGCACAGATACGCAGTATTTT. The entire variable domain, with the rest obtained from reference TRBV5-4 and TRBJ2-3, is as follows: ETGVTQSPTHLIKTRGQQVTLRCSSQSGHNTVSWYQQALGQGPQFIFQYYREEENGRGNFPPRFSGLQFPNYSSELNVNALELDDSALYLCASSTGTSGTDTQYFGPGTRLTVL.

The chain couples TRBV19 to TRBJ1-1; D remains unclear. Per germline, CDR1 LNHDA and CDR2 SQIVND (reference sequence). Trimming stripped 1 base from V and 7 bases from J, with 10 bases between. CDR3 size: 13 residues. CDR3: CASSIAGDLEAFF. In nucleotides, the CDR3 is TGTGCCAGTAGTATAGCAGGCGACCTTGAAGCTTTCTTT.

The chain recombines TRBV30 with TRBJ2-7, with 8 bases aligning to TRBD1. The CDR3 totals 15 residues. The J segment lost 0 bases and the V segment lost 1 base, leaving 5 bases of the junction unmatched. CDR1 GTSNPN and CDR2 SVGIG come from the germline V gene (reference sequence). In DNA form, the CDR3 reads TGTGCCTGGAGTGGGGACAGGAGGAGCTCCTACGAGCAGTACTTC. Protein: CAWSGDRRSSYEQYF.

The genes are TRBV19 and TRBJ2-5; TRBD1 matches 7 bases. J gave up 3 bases and V 4 bases, and 5 bases lay outside the gene matches. There are 14 residues in the CDR3. Germline values: CDR1 LNHDA, CDR2 SQIVND (reference sequence). CDR3 DNA: TGTGCCAGTAGTACCCGGGACAGAAAAGAGACCCAGTACTTC. Protein: CASSTRDRKETQYF.

J is TRBJ2-1 and V is TRBV19; D is possibly TRBD1 (5 bases). CDR1 and CDR2 (germline): LNHDA, SQIVND (reference sequence). V was cut by 3 bases and J by 8 bases, with 11 bases left in between. This CDR3 region has 13 residues. The CDR3 spells CASSILTEDEQFF. CDR3 bases: TGTGCCAGTAGTATTCTGACAGAGGATGAGCAGTTCTTC.

The genes are TRBV28 and TRBJ2-5; perhaps TRBD2 as D (6 bases). The CDR3 is made up of 14 amino acids. V lost 7 bases, J lost 5 bases, and 17 bases lay in between. The germline V gene encodes CDR1 MDHEN and CDR2 SYDVKM. CDR3 amino acids: CASTRFGGWETQYF. In DNA form, the CDR3 reads TGTGCCAGCACCCGATTCGGGGGTTGGGAGACCCAGTACTTC.

This chain connects TRBV5-4 to TRBJ1-2, with 7 nucleotides matching TRBD1. The length of the CDR3 is 14 residues. V shed 4 bases, J shed 9 bases, and the junction held 12 bases outside the gene matches. The germline V gene encodes CDR1 SGHNT and CDR2 YYREEE (reference sequence). The CDR3 reads CASSDRRQGLSYTF. The CDR3, as DNA: TGTGCCAGCAGCGACCGTCGACAGGGATTGAGCTACACCTTC.

The chain links TRBV19 to TRBJ1-2; D is unresolved. The V and J ends lost 7 bases and 8 bases respectively, with 14 bases between them. This CDR3 is built from 12 residues. Germline V gene sequence: CDR1 LNHDA, CDR2 SQIVND (reference sequence). The CDR3 DNA reads TGTGCCAGTAACGGGGTTTCGGGCGGCTACACCTTC. Its protein product is CASNGVSGGYTF.

V gene TRBV19 combines with J gene TRBJ1-1; D is unresolved. There are 12 residues in the CDR3. V gave up 4 bases and J gave up 8 bases, with 11 bases separating them. The germline V gene encodes CDR1 LNHDA and CDR2 SQIVND (reference sequence). DNA of the CDR3: TGTGCCAGTAGTAACAACCTCCCAGAAGCTTTCTTT. It codes for CASSNNLPEAFF. Variable domain in full (rest from reference TRBV19 and TRBJ1-1): DGGITQSPKYLFRKEGQNVTLSCEQNLNHDAMYWYRQDPGQGLRLIYYSQIVNDFQKGDIAEGYSVSREKKESFPLTVTSAQKNPTAFYLCASSNNLPEAFFGQGTRLTVV.

This chain uses TRBV4-2 with TRBJ1-3; maybe TRBD1 (6 bases). The CDR3 consists of 16 residues. Germline V CDR1 and CDR2: LGHNA, YNFKEQ. Trimming took off 6 bases at V and 0 bases at J, with 15 bases between the two ends. CDR3 sequence: CASRQDRTYSGNTIYF. The DNA for the CDR3 is TGTGCCAGCAGGCAGGACAGAACCTACTCTGGAAACACCATATATTTT.

The chain links TRBV30 to TRBJ2-5; D gene unclear. This CDR3 comprises 14 residues. Per the germline V gene, CDR1 is GTSNPN and CDR2 is SVGIG (reference sequence). Trimming left V 0 bases short and J 2 bases short, with 10 bases between. CDR3 region: CAWSVSAVQETQYF. The CDR3 coding sequence is TGTGCCTGGAGTGTATCGGCGGTACAAGAGACCCAGTACTTC.

V usage is TRBV10-1 and J usage is TRBJ1-6; 10 bases are a match to TRBD1. Per germline, CDR1 WNHNN and CDR2 SYGVQD (reference sequence). Trimming removed 7 bases from V and 10 bases from J; junction bases left unmatched: 13. This CDR3 has 16 amino acids. CDR3 in amino acids: CASNGTGEGWESPLHF. CDR3 coding DNA: TGCGCCAGCAACGGGACAGGGGAGGGGTGGGAGTCACCCCTCCACTTT.

The chain is built from TRBV6-1 and TRBJ1-5, with unresolved D. The CDR3 loop spans 15 amino acids. Germline V CDR1 and CDR2: MNHNS, SASEGT. Trimming took off 0 bases at V and 5 bases at J, with 11 bases between the two ends. As DNA, the CDR3 is TGTGCCAGCAGTGAAGCGGGCGGGGTCCATCAGCCCCAGCATTTT. Protein: CASSEAGGVHQPQHF.

This sequence joins TRBV27 and TRBJ1-2, with 8 bases aligning to TRBD1. This CDR3 is built from 13 residues. Trimming at V came to 5 bases and at J to 9 bases, leaving 8 bases not matched to a gene. Looked up from germline, CDR1 is MNHEY and CDR2 is SMNVEV (reference sequence). The CDR3 bases are TGTGCCAGCAGTACCCGGACAGGGATCAGCTACACCTTC. It yields the protein CASSTRTGISYTF.

This clone has more than one count but fewer than ten. The chain employs TRBV30 and TRBJ1-1; 7 bases line up with TRBD1. Germline CDR1 and CDR2: GTSNPN and SVGIG (reference sequence). The junction had 0 bases not matched to a gene; V was cut back by 4 bases and J by 4 bases. The CDR3 runs to 11 residues. Here the CDR3 DNA reads TGTGCCTGGAACAGGGGCACTGAAGCTTTCTTT. It yields the protein CAWNRGTEAFF. The variable domain in full, with the rest retrieved from reference TRBV30 and TRBJ1-1, is SQTIHQWPATLVQPVGSPLSLECTVEGTSNPNLYWYRQAAGRGLQLLFYSVGIGQISSEVPQNLSASRPQDRQFILSSKKLLLSDSGFYLCAWNRGTEAFFGQGTRLTVV.

The genes are TRBV6-1 and TRBJ1-4, with TRBD1 as a possible D gene (5 bases). Germline V gene lookup returns CDR1 MNHNS and CDR2 SASEGT. Trimming took off 7 bases at V and 7 bases at J, with 19 bases between the two ends. The CDR3 extends over 15 amino acids. The CDR3 DNA reads TGTGCCAGCACGGGACTAGGGGCCGAGGCTGAAAAACTGTTTTTT. Translating it yields CASTGLGAEAEKLFF.

The chain uses TRBV4-3 and TRBJ2-7, with D unclear. The germline gives CDR1 LGHNA, CDR2 YSLEER. V shed 1 base and J shed 0 bases, with 7 bases lying between them. The CDR3 is made up of 14 amino acids. CDR3 nucleotides: TGCGCCAGCAGCCAAGTGGGCAGCTCCTACGAGCAGTACTTC. It specifies CASSQVGSSYEQYF.

This chain connects TRBV19 to TRBJ2-7, with 8 bases aligning to TRBD2. The length of the CDR3 is 15 residues. Losses at the gene ends were 5 bases for V and 1 base for J; bases not matched to a gene: 7. From germline, CDR1 is LNHDA and CDR2 SQIVND (reference sequence). CDR3 sequence: CASSSRGVWSYEQYF. CDR3 coding DNA: TGTGCCAGTAGTTCGCGGGGGGTGTGGTCCTACGAGCAGTACTTC. Full variable domain (outside the CDR3, taken from reference TRBV19 and TRBJ2-7): DGGITQSPKYLFRKEGQNVTLSCEQNLNHDAMYWYRQDPGQGLRLIYYSQIVNDFQKGDIAEGYSVSREKKESFPLTVTSAQKNPTAFYLCASSSRGVWSYEQYFGPGTRLTVT.

This clone showed up just a few times. V and J are TRBV7-2 and TRBJ1-2; 12 bases map to TRBD1. Trimming removed 4 bases from V and 4 bases from J; junction bases left unmatched: 13. The CDR3 has 18 amino acids. In germline, CDR1 is SGHTA, CDR2 FQGNSA. In DNA, the CDR3 is TGTGCCAGCAGCTCACCGACCGGGACAGGGGGCGCCTCCTATGGCTACACCTTC. It codes for CASSSPTGTGGASYGYTF.

The CDR3 bases are TGTGCCAGCAGCGAACAGGGCCTATTCAATGAGCAGTTCTTC. Protein: CASSEQGLFNEQFF. This chain joins TRBV2 and TRBJ2-1; perhaps TRBD1 as D (6 bases). The germline V and J ends were trimmed by 6 bases and 6 bases, with 15 bases remaining between them. CDR1 and CDR2 (germline): SNHLY, FYNNEI. This CDR3 spans 14 amino acids.

The chain has TRBV27 and TRBJ1-6, with 8 positions matching TRBD1. Losses at the gene ends were 5 bases for V and 7 bases for J; bases not matched to a gene: 7. The CDR3 runs to 15 residues. The germline V gene encodes CDR1 MNHEY and CDR2 SMNVEV (reference sequence). The CDR3 spells CASSLNRGYNSPLHF. CDR3 bases: TGTGCCAGCAGTCTTAACAGGGGGTACAATTCACCCCTCCACTTT.

This sequence joins TRBV11-2 and TRBJ2-7; D remains ambiguous. The CDR3 consists of 13 residues. With 0 bases removed from V and 6 bases from J, the gap between germline ends came to 9 bases. Germline CDR1 SGHAT, CDR2 FQNNGV. The CDR3 DNA reads TGTGCCAGCAGCTTAGATCATCGAGCCGAGCAGTACTTC. It yields the protein CASSLDHRAEQYF.